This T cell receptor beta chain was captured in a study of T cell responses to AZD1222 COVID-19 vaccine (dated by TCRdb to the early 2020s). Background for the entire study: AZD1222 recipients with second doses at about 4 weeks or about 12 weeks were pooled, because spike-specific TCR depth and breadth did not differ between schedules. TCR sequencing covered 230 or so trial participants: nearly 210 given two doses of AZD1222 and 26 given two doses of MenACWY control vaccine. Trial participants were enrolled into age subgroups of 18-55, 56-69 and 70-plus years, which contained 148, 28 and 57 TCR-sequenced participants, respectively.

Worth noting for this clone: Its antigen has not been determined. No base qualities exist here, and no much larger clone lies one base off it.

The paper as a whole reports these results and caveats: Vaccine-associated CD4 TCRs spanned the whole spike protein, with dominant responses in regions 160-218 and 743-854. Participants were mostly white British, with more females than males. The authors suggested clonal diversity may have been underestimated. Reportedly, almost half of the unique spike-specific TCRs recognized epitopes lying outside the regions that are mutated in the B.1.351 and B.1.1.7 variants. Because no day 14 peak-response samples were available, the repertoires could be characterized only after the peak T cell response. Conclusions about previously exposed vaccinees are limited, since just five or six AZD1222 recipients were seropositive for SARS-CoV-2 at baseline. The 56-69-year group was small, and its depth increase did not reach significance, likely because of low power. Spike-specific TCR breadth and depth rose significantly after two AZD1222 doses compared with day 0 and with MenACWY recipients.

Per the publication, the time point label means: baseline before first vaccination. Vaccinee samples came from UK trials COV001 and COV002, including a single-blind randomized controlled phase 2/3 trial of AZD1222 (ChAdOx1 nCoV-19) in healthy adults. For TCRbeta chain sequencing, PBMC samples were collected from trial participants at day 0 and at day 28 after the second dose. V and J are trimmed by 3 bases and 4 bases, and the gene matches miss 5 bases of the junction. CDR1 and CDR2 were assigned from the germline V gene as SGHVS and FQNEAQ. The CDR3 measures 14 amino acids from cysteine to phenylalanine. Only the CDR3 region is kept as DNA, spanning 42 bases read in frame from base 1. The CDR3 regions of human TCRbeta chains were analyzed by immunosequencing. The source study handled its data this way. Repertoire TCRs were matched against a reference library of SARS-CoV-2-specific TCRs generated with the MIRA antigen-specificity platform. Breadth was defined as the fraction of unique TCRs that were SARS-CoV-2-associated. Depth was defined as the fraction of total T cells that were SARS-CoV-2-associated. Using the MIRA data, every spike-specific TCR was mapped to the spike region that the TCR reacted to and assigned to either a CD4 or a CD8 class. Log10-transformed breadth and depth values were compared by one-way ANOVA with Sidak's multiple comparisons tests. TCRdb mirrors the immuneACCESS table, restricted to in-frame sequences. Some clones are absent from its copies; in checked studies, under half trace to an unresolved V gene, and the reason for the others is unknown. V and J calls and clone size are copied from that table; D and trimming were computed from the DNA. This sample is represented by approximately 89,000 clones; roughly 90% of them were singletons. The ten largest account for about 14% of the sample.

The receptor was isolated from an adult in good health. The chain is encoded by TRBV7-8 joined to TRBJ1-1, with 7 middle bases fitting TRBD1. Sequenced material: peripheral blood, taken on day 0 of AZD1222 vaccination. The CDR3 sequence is CASSLVQGFTEAFF. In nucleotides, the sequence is TGTGCCAGCAGCTTGGTACAGGGGTTCACTGAAGCTTTCTTT.